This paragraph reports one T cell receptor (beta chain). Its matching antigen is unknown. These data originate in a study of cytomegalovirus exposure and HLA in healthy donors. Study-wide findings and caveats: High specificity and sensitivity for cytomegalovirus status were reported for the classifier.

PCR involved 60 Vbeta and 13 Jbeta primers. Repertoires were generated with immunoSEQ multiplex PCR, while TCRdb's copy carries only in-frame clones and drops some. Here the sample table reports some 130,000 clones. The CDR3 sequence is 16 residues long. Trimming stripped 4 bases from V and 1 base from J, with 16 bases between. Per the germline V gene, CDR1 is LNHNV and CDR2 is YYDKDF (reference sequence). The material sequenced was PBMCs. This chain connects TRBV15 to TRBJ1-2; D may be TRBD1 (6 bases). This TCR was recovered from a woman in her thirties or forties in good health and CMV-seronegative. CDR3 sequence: CATSMQGKRINYGYTF. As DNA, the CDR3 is TGTGCCACCAGCATGCAGGGGAAAAGGATTAACTATGGCTACACCTTC.